The 24 T cell receptor beta chains listed next were all sequenced from one sample in a study of radiation and T cells in renal cell carcinoma. Using immunoSEQ multiplex PCR, the repertoire was profiled, and TCRdb retains in-frame clones only, with some absent. This sample has 140,000 or so clones, with roughly 84% found just once. The time point: baseline pretreatment blood. Treatment: 15 Gy SBRT to primary tumor, nephrectomy 4 weeks later. Here the sequenced sample was blood, taken from a patient whose treatment included radiotherapy and nephrectomy. These receptors were taken from a woman in her forties or fifties with renal cell carcinoma.

CDR3: CASSEYGGYGYTF. In nucleotides, the CDR3 is TGCGCCAGCAGTGAGTATGGTGGATATGGCTACACCTTC. The chain uses TRBV10-2 and TRBJ1-2; D gene unclear. V shed 1 base and J shed 5 bases, with 8 bases lying between them. The CDR3 extends over 13 amino acids. CDR1 is WSHSY, CDR2 SAAADI, per germline.

DNA of the CDR3: TGTGCCAGTAGAAGGGGGGGACAAGAGACCCAGTACTTC. Its translation is CASRRGGQETQYF. This chain connects TRBV19 to TRBJ2-5; D is perhaps TRBD2 (7 bases). Germline V gene data show CDR1 as LNHDA and CDR2 as SQIVND (reference sequence). CDR3 size: 13 residues. Trimming cost V 6 bases and J 2 bases, with 10 bases left between them.

This clone has a single count. The chain is built from TRBV6-1 and TRBJ1-3; TRBD1 matches 7 bases. From germline, CDR1 is MNHNS and CDR2 SASEGT. J gave up 2 bases and V 4 bases, and 8 bases lay outside the gene matches. The CDR3 spans 16 residues. Here the CDR3 reads CASSALPQGAGNTIYF. CDR3 in DNA: TGTGCCAGCAGTGCGCTACCCCAGGGGGCTGGAAACACCATATATTTT.

The CDR3: CASSVQGPNTEAFF. The CDR3 nucleotides are TGTGCCAGCAGCGTACAGGGGCCGAACACTGAAGCTTTCTTT. This chain links TRBV11-3 with TRBJ1-1; 7 bases are shared with TRBD1. V shed 5 bases and J 1 base; nucleotides not matched to a gene: 4. The CDR3 spans 14 residues. Germline CDR1 is SGHNT and CDR2 is YENEEA.

J is TRBJ2-3 and V is TRBV5-1; D is undetermined. The CDR3 has 11 residues. Trimming took off 7 bases at V and 4 bases at J, with 7 bases between the two ends. The germline gives CDR1 SGHRS, CDR2 YFSETQ. CDR3 amino acids: CASQGADTQYF. The CDR3 DNA is TGCGCCAGCCAAGGAGCAGATACGCAGTATTTT.

This rearrangement joins TRBV11-2 to TRBJ2-7; D is possibly TRBD1 (5 bases). The CDR3 is 13 amino acids. Trimming shortened V by 1 base and J by 5 bases, and 9 bases separated the two germline ends. CDR1 is SGHAT and CDR2 is FQNNGV in the germline V gene. The CDR3 is CASSLGQGNEQYF. The CDR3 bases are TGTGCCAGCAGCTTAGGGCAGGGTAACGAGCAGTACTTC.

This clone showed up just once. V is TRBV7-2 and J is TRBJ2-3, with no clear D. This CDR3 region has 16 residues. V lost 5 bases, J lost 2 bases, and 17 bases lay in between. Germline V gene lookup returns CDR1 SGHTA and CDR2 FQGNSA. In nucleotides, the CDR3 is TGTGCCAGCAGCCGAGACCGCGGACGGGCCACAGATACGCAGTATTTT. Amino acids: CASSRDRGRATDTQYF.

This clone was detected only a few times. The chain has TRBV5-1 and TRBJ2-2; the D gene is possibly TRBD2 (6 bases). Trimming stripped 4 bases from V and 0 bases from J, with 13 bases between. Germline CDR1 and CDR2: SGHRS and YFSETQ. The CDR3 has 16 residues. CDR3 bases: TGCGCCAGCAGCGCGGAGGGTCCGGCGAACACCGGGGAGCTGTTTTTT. It is translated as CASSAEGPANTGELFF.

This chain uses TRBV5-1 with TRBJ1-2; D call uncertain. CDR1 SGHRS and CDR2 YFSETQ come from the germline V gene. Trimming left V 4 bases short and J 5 bases short, with 15 bases between. This CDR3 is 14 amino acids long. The CDR3 is CASSAESTLYGYTF. The CDR3 DNA reads TGCGCCAGCAGCGCGGAGTCCACCTTATATGGCTACACCTTC.

The rearrangement uses TRBV19 and TRBJ1-5; D gene ambiguous. With 3 bases removed from V and 7 bases from J, the gap between germline ends came to 16 bases. The germline gives CDR1 LNHDA, CDR2 SQIVND (reference sequence). This CDR3 has 15 residues. CDR3 in amino acids: CASSIEGFSVQPQHF. CDR3 DNA sequence: TGTGCCAGTAGTATTGAGGGCTTCTCGGTCCAGCCCCAGCATTTT. The variable domain in full, with the rest retrieved from reference TRBV19 and TRBJ1-5, is DGGITQSPKYLFRKEGQNVTLSCEQNLNHDAMYWYRQDPGQGLRLIYYSQIVNDFQKGDIAEGYSVSREKKESFPLTVTSAQKNPTAFYLCASSIEGFSVQPQHFGDGTRLSIL.

The table lists this clone with a count of one. The rearrangement joins TRBV21-1 to TRBJ2-7; the table calls TRBD2, which could not be checked here. TRBV21-1 is recorded as a pseudogene. CDR3 length: 20 residues. The CDR3 spells CASSKLEKGVAGDLSYEQYF. The CDR3 DNA sequence: TGTGCCAGCAGCAAACTGGAGAAGGGAGTAGCGGGGGATCTTTCCTACGAGCAGTACTTC.

The V gene is TRBV10-3, the J gene TRBJ2-3; D is uncertain. The germline V gene encodes CDR1 ENHRY and CDR2 SYGVKD. This CDR3 contains 14 residues. Trimming left V 0 bases short and J 4 bases short, with 8 bases between. For the CDR3, the DNA is TGTGCCATCAGTGAGTCCCCAAACCCAGATACGCAGTATTTT. Translation gives CAISESPNPDTQYF.

This chain joins TRBV7-2 and TRBJ1-5; possible D gene TRBD1, 6 bases. The CDR3 sequence is 14 residues long. Trimming shortened V by 5 bases and J by 5 bases, and 13 bases separated the two germline ends. Germline V gene sequence: CDR1 SGHTA, CDR2 FQGNSA. The CDR3 DNA reads as TGTGCCAGCAGCCGTCGGACAGCCTATCAGCCCCAGCATTTT. Its translation: CASSRRTAYQPQHF.

This clone was observed a single time. J is TRBJ2-7 and V is TRBV10-1; 9 positions match TRBD2. Germline V gene sequence: CDR1 WNHNN, CDR2 SYGVQD (reference sequence). Unmatched junction bases numbered 6, after V lost 6 bases and J lost 0 bases. The CDR3 is 15 amino acids. DNA of the CDR3: TGCGCCAGCAGCAAAGTAGCGGGGGCCTCCTACGAGCAGTACTTC. Protein sequence: CASSKVAGASYEQYF.

The chain carries TRBV9 and TRBJ1-2; D is perhaps TRBD1 (6 bases). The V end was cut by 0 bases, the J end by 0 bases, with 15 bases between. This CDR3 has 17 amino acids. CDR1 is SGDLS, CDR2 YYNGEE, per germline. CDR3 sequence: CASSVDGGANPNYGYTF. CDR3 DNA sequence: TGTGCCAGCAGCGTAGATGGGGGGGCAAATCCTAACTATGGCTACACCTTC. The full variable domain, in which reference TRBV9 and TRBJ1-2 provide the parts outside the CDR3, is DSGVTQTPKHLITATGQRVTLRCSPRSGDLSVYWYQQSLDQGLQFLIQYYNGEERAKGNILERFSAQQFPDLHSELNLSSLELGDSALYFCASSVDGGANPNYGYTFGSGTRLTVV.

V gene TRBV7-3 combines with J gene TRBJ2-7; D gene ambiguous. This CDR3 is built from 13 residues. Trimming took off 5 bases at V and 3 bases at J, with 11 bases between the two ends. The germline gives CDR1 SGHTA, CDR2 FQGTGA. CDR3 sequence: CASSKGILYEQYF. CDR3 sequence (DNA): TGTGCCAGCAGCAAAGGGATCCTCTACGAGCAGTACTTC.

The chain recombines TRBV7-8 with TRBJ1-3; D is ambiguous. V lost 1 base and J lost 3, with 10 bases in between. This CDR3 region has 15 residues. CDR1 is SGHVS and CDR2 is FQNEAQ in the germline V gene. CDR3 sequence reads: CASSLVGGFGNTIYF. CDR3 in DNA: TGTGCCAGCAGCTTAGTGGGCGGGTTTGGAAACACCATATATTTT.

The CDR3 DNA sequence: TGTGCCAGCAGCAGAGAGGGAGGGCTTGATGAGCAGTTCTTC. Translated: CASSREGGLDEQFF. The chain recombines TRBV9 with TRBJ2-1, with 7 bases matching TRBD2. The CDR3 covers 14 residues. V dropped 4 bases and J dropped 8; count of bases not matched to a gene: 9. Germline V gives CDR1 SGDLS, CDR2 YYNGEE.

V usage is TRBV19 and J usage is TRBJ1-5; the match to TRBD1 covers 7 bases. The CDR3 length is 20 residues. The V gene's germline CDR1 is LNHDA and CDR2 SQIVND (reference sequence). Trimming cost V 0 bases and J 0 bases; bases outside gene matches: 14. CDR3 residues: CASSIDVSSGQANSNQPQHF. CDR3 bases: TGTGCCAGTAGTATAGATGTGTCGTCAGGACAGGCGAATAGCAATCAGCCCCAGCATTTT. The full variable domain, completed using reference TRBV19 and TRBJ1-5, is DGGITQSPKYLFRKEGQNVTLSCEQNLNHDAMYWYRQDPGQGLRLIYYSQIVNDFQKGDIAEGYSVSREKKESFPLTVTSAQKNPTAFYLCASSIDVSSGQANSNQPQHFGDGTRLSIL.

V and J are TRBV25-1 and TRBJ2-7, with D possibly called TRBD1 or TRBD2 (5 bases each). V lost 3 bases and J 7 bases, leaving 19 bases between the germline ends. The germline gives CDR1 MGHDK, CDR2 SYGVNS. The CDR3 covers 15 residues. The CDR3 nucleotides read TGTGCCAGCAGTGATGGGCAGGGTTTAGGAGGTGAGCAGTACTTC. Amino acid sequence: CASSDGQGLGGEQYF.

The chain employs TRBV7-4 and TRBJ1-5; D uncertain. From germline, CDR1 is SGHVT and CDR2 SQSDAQ. The CDR3 extends over 18 amino acids. This chain's CDR3 is CVPNLGRLSGYSNQPQHF. In DNA, the CDR3 is TGTGTCCCCAACCTCGGGCGGCTTTCGGGCTATAGCAATCAGCCCCAGCATTTT. Variable domain in full (rest from reference TRBV7-4 and TRBJ1-5): GAGVSQSPRYKVAKRGRDVALRCDSISGHVTLYWYRQTLGQGSEVLTYSQSDAQRDKSGRPSGRFSAERPERSVSTLKIQRTEQGDSAVYLCVPNLGRLSGYSNQPQHFGDGTRLSIL.

This clone was found once. J is TRBJ1-1 and V is TRBV6-5; tentatively, D is TRBD1 (6 bases). The CDR3 spans 13 residues. V was clipped by 2 bases and J by 10 bases, with 14 bases between them. Germline V lookup: CDR1 MNHEY, CDR2 SVGAGI. The CDR3 loop is CASSYGQSTPAFF. In DNA form, the CDR3 reads TGTGCCAGCAGTTACGGACAGTCAACGCCAGCTTTCTTT.

V gene TRBV7-3 combines with J gene TRBJ2-1; D is perhaps TRBD1 or TRBD2 (6 bases each). V lost 4 bases to trimming and J lost 10 bases, with 14 bases between them. Germline V gene lookup returns CDR1 SGHTA and CDR2 FQGTGA. The CDR3 consists of 13 residues. The CDR3 nucleotides are TGTGCCAGCAGCTCACGGGGGCTCTACGAGCAGTTCTTC. This encodes CASSSRGLYEQFF.

This sequence joins TRBV7-9 and TRBJ2-7, with D perhaps matching TRBD1 or TRBD2 (5 bases each). The CDR3 has 14 residues. Trimming removed 0 bases at V and 2 bases at J, with 8 bases between. Germline V lookup: CDR1 SEHNR, CDR2 FQNEAQ (reference sequence). Here the CDR3 DNA reads TGTGCCAGCAGCTTAGCGGGGGACGCCTACGAGCAGTACTTC. Translated: CASSLAGDAYEQYF. The full variable domain, completed using reference TRBV7-9 and TRBJ2-7, is DTGVSQNPRHKITKRGQNVTFRCDPISEHNRLYWYRQTLGQGPEFLTYFQNEAQLEKSRLLSDRFSAERPKGSFSTLEIQRTEQGDSAMYLCASSLAGDAYEQYFGPGTRLTVT.